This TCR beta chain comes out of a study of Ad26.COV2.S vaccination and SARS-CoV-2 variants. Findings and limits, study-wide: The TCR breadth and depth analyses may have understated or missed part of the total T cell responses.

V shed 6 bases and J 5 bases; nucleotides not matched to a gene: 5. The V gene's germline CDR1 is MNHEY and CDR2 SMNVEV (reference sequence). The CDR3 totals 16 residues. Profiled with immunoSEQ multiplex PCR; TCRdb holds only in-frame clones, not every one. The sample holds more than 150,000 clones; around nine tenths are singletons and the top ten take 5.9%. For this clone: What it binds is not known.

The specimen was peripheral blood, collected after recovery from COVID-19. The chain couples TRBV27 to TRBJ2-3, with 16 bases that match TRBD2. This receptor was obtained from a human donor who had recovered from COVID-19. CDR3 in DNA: TGTGCCAGCAGCCCGGGACTAGCGGGGGGGCTAGATACGCAGTATTTT. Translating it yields CASSPGLAGGLDTQYF.